Presented here are 5 T cell receptor beta chains from one specimen sequenced in a study of shared clonotypes between healthy human individuals. TCRdb keeps only in-frame clones here, not all; method: immunoSEQ multiplex PCR. The top ten clones hold around 0.4% of a sample with approximately 2.3 million clones, 85% to 95% of them seen once. Material for sequencing was naive CD4+ T cells from PBMCs. Described subset: CD45RA+ positively selected. Receptors were obtained from a man between 18 and 29 years old in good health. Some clones in this sample may be carry-over from other donors' samples.

Regarding this clone: Other nucleotide sequences in the sample specify the same CDR3. The CDR3 region has the DNA TGTGCCAGCAGCGTAGAAGGCTTGACTGAAGCTTTCTTT. It yields the protein CASSVEGLTEAFF. The chain joins TRBV9 to TRBJ1-1, with no clear D. The CDR3 sequence is 13 residues long. Trimming stripped 0 bases from V and 5 bases from J, with 8 bases between. Germline CDR1 reads SGDLS; CDR2 reads YYNGEE.

V usage is TRBV5-4 and J usage is TRBJ2-7; perhaps TRBD2 as D (6 bases). Per germline, CDR1 SGHNT and CDR2 YYREEE (reference sequence). The CDR3 spans 12 residues. With 1 base removed from V and 5 bases from J, the gap between germline ends came to 7 bases. The chain's CDR3 is CASSLQRDEQYF. CDR3 coding DNA: TGTGCCAGCAGCTTGCAGCGGGACGAGCAGTACTTC.

DNA for the CDR3: TGTGCCAGCATGGGAGCGGGTCGTAATGAAAAACTGTTTTTT. This translates into CASMGAGRNEKLFF. This chain links TRBV6-5 with TRBJ1-4; D unclear. CDR1 and CDR2 from the germline V gene are MNHEY and SVGAGI. The length of the CDR3 is 14 residues. The V gene lost 7 bases and the J gene lost 4 bases, with 13 bases spanning the gap.

The chain recombines TRBV2 with TRBJ2-3; TRBD2 matches 7 bases. Germline CDR1 and CDR2: SNHLY and FYNNEI. The trim removed 4 bases at V and 1 base at J, leaving 2 bases unmatched. This CDR3 is built from 14 residues. CDR3: CASSGGSGTDTQYF. The CDR3 DNA reads as TGTGCCAGCAGTGGCGGGAGCGGCACAGATACGCAGTATTTT.

The chain recombines TRBV19 with TRBJ2-7; 9 nucleotides align to TRBD2. Germline values: CDR1 LNHDA, CDR2 SQIVND (reference sequence). The trim removed 6 bases at V and 1 base at J, leaving 7 bases unmatched. The CDR3 is made up of 15 amino acids. CDR3 in amino acids: CASSRTSAPSYEQYF. As DNA, the CDR3 is TGTGCCAGTAGCCGGACTAGCGCCCCATCCTACGAGCAGTACTTC.